Sequencing of this T cell receptor beta chain was carried out in a study of Graves' ophthalmopathy and Graves' hyperthyroidism. Study results and caveats: Ophthalmopathy progression predictions by the model showed 72.22% specificity and 70.59% sensitivity.

Amplification targeted the TCR beta CDR3 regions, with RNA transcripts as the source material. An opening RT-PCR round employed HTBI primers and preceded a second-round multiplex PCR. A single record per CDR3 protein comes from TCRdb applying MiXCR to the multiplex PCR reads. Of about 400,000 distinct CDR3 sequences listed, around 18% were seen once; the top ten hold 1.6%. Reliance was placed on clinical symptoms, serum thyroxine, TRAb, thyroid ultrasound and orbital computed tomography for diagnosis. Germline V gives CDR1 MNHEY, CDR2 SVGEGT. The ends were cut back, 4 bases at V and 4 bases at J, with 14 bases in the middle. This CDR3 is 14 amino acids long. This clonotype was seen many times. Its antigen remains unidentified.

The receptor was derived from a woman aged 18-35 years with Graves' ophthalmopathy. What was sequenced was peripheral blood. V is TRBV6-2 or TRBV6-3 and J is TRBJ2-7; D is possibly TRBD1 or TRBD2 (5 bases each). The CDR3 DNA sequence: TGTGCCAGCAGTTCCGAGGGACGGCGTTACGAGCAGTACTTC. Amino acid sequence: CASSSEGRRYEQYF.